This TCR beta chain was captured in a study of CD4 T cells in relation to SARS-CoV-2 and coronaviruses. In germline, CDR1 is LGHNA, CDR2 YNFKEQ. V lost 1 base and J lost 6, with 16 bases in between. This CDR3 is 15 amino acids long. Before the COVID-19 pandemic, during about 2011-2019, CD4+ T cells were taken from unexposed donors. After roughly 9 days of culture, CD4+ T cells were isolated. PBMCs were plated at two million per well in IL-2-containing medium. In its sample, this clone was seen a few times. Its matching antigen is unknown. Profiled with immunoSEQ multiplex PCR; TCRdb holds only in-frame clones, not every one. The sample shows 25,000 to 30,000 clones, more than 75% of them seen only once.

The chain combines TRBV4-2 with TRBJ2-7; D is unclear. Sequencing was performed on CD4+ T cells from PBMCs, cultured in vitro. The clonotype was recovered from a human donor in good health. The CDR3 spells CASSQGMFQEREQYF. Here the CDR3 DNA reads TGTGCCAGCAGCCAAGGGATGTTCCAGGAGCGCGAGCAGTACTTC.